A selection of T cell receptor beta chains follows, all from one sample in a study of identical twins. Each CDR3 protein gets one entry after TCRdb re-called the 5' RACE reads with MiXCR. This sample has nearly 650,000 distinct CDR3 sequences; roughly 7.1% occur once, and the top ten carry 1.5% to 2%. In addition, the sample was reused for a study of yellow fever vaccine responses in identical twins.

The sequenced sample was PBMCs. The origin of the receptors is a woman aged 18-29 years in good health. Both conserved end residues are part of each CDR3. D genes are given only for firm matches. Size values are once, few and many counts, or a class for expanded clones, and some rows have none.

d_gene	v_gene	j_gene	abundance	CDR3aa	CDR3nt
TRBD1	TRBV6-2/TRBV6-3	TRBJ2-7	.	CASSYVGQGPYEQHF	TGTGCCAGCAGTTACGTGGGACAGGGGCCCTACGAGCAGCACTTC
.	TRBV5-1	TRBJ2-1	many	CASSLTGRNEQFF	TGCGCCAGCAGCTTGACAGGGCGGAATGAGCAGTTCTTC
TRBD1	TRBV5-1	TRBJ1-3	.	CASSPAGGTSGNTIYF	TGCGCCAGCAGCCCTGCAGGGGGGACCTCTGGAAACACCATATATTTT
.	TRBV6-1	TRBJ1-5	.	CASRRSGPNQPQHF	TGTGCCAGCAGGCGGTCCGGCCCCAATCAGCCCCAGCATTTT
.	TRBV4-1	TRBJ1-4	many	CASSQVSLIEKLFF	TGCGCCAGCAGCCAAGTTTCCCTCATTGAAAAACTGTTTTTT
.	TRBV9	TRBJ1-6	many	CASSVGPQGVGSPLHF	TGTGCCAGCAGCGTAGGCCCCCAAGGAGTGGGGTCACCCCTCCACTTT
TRBD2	TRBV5-1	TRBJ2-1	many	CASSLGLAGTNEQFF	TGCGCCAGCAGCCTCGGACTAGCGGGGACAAATGAGCAGTTCTTC
.	TRBV5-5	TRBJ1-5	few	CASSLRVGVYNQPQHF	TGTGCCAGCAGCTTGAGGGTAGGGGTTTACAATCAGCCCCAGCATTTT
TRBD2	TRBV7-6	TRBJ2-7	few	CASSEGASGSVGPYEQYF	TGTGCCAGCAGCGAAGGGGCTAGCGGGAGCGTGGGCCCCTACGAGCAGTACTTC
.	TRBV5-1	TRBJ2-2	.	CASSFPPGWGSNTGELFF	TGCGCCAGCAGCTTCCCCCCAGGGTGGGGATCGAACACCGGGGAGCTGTTTTTT
TRBD1	TRBV13	TRBJ2-1	.	CASSFRDRGWDEQFF	TGTGCCAGCAGCTTCCGGGACAGGGGGTGGGATGAGCAGTTCTTC
.	TRBV7-9	TRBJ1-2	many	CASTPPTKEGSYGYTF	TGTGCCAGCACCCCCCCAACAAAGGAGGGGAGCTATGGCTACACCTTC
TRBD1	TRBV27	TRBJ2-1	many	CASSLGDRGNNEQFF	TGTGCCAGCAGTTTGGGGGACAGGGGTAACAATGAGCAGTTCTTC
.	TRBV7-7	TRBJ2-2	few	CASSSDPSGELFF	TGTGCCAGCAGCTCGGACCCCTCGGGGGAGCTGTTTTTT
TRBD2	TRBV5-5	TRBJ2-1	many	CASSSAGTSGRSYNEQFF	TGTGCCAGCAGCTCGGCGGGGACTAGCGGGAGATCCTACAATGAGCAGTTCTTC
.	TRBV25-1	TRBJ2-1	few	CASSEPQRYNEQFF	TGTGCCAGCAGTGAGCCCCAAAGATACAATGAGCAGTTCTTC
TRBD2	TRBV5-1	TRBJ2-2	.	CASSLGTERGTNTGELFF	TGCGCCAGCAGCTTGGGAACCGAGCGGGGGACGAACACCGGGGAGCTGTTTTTT
.	TRBV28	TRBJ1-5	many	CASSPPAASGQPQHF	TGTGCCAGCAGTCCCCCTGCAGCGTCAGGGCAGCCCCAGCATTTT
.	TRBV20-1	TRBJ2-5	many	CSARVPRETQYF	TGCAGTGCTAGAGTTCCGAGAGAGACCCAGTACTTC
TRBD1	TRBV4-1	TRBJ1-2	.	CASSQETGVNYGYTF	TGCGCCAGCAGCCAAGAAACAGGGGTCAACTATGGCTACACCTTC
TRBD1	TRBV5-6	TRBJ2-1	.	CASSLGTGEIGKFF	TGTGCCAGCAGCTTGGGGACAGGGGAAATTGGGAAGTTCTTC
.	TRBV28	TRBJ1-1	few	CASSFTGPEAFF	TGTGCCAGCAGTTTTACCGGTCCTGAAGCTTTCTTT
TRBD1	TRBV10-3	TRBJ2-2	many	CAIDRGVGELFF	TGTGCCATCGACAGGGGAGTCGGGGAGCTGTTTTTT
.	TRBV5-1	TRBJ2-1	many	CASSLDPHNEQFF	TGCGCCAGCAGCTTAGACCCCCACAATGAGCAGTTCTTC
.	TRBV6-4	TRBJ2-1	.	CASSDSEGSYNEQFF	TGTGCCAGCAGTGACTCAGAGGGGTCCTACAATGAGCAGTTCTTC
TRBD1	TRBV11-2	TRBJ2-2	many	CASSSQGTGYTGELFF	TGTGCCAGCAGCTCTCAGGGGACAGGCTACACCGGGGAGCTGTTTTTT
TRBD1	TRBV7-8	TRBJ1-5	few	CASSHGTGGASNQPQHF	TGTGCCAGCAGCCACGGGACAGGGGGCGCGAGCAATCAGCCCCAGCATTTT
TRBD2	TRBV29-1	TRBJ2-7	.	CSAQGLDGEQYF	TGCAGCGCCCAGGGACTAGATGGCGAGCAGTACTTC
.	TRBV7-9	TRBJ1-1	.	CASSPGGVTTEAFF	TGTGCCAGCAGCCCCGGGGGTGTAACGACTGAAGCTTTCTTT
TRBD1	TRBV27	TRBJ2-7	once	CASSPQPQGAAYEQYF	TGTGCCAGCAGTCCGCAACCACAGGGGGCTGCCTACGAGCAGTACTTC
.	TRBV5-1	TRBJ2-1	many	CASSLIRFRQFF	TGCGCCAGCAGCTTGATTAGGTTTAGGCAGTTCTTC
.	TRBV29-1	TRBJ2-1	few	CSVEGHNEQFF	TGCAGCGTTGAGGGGCACAATGAGCAGTTCTTC
.	TRBV20-1	TRBJ2-1	many	CSARDRGQNYNEQFF	TGCAGTGCTAGAGATCGGGGGCAGAACTACAATGAGCAGTTCTTC
.	TRBV18	TRBJ2-3	many	CASSPPASTDTQYF	TGTGCCAGCTCACCACCGGCTAGCACAGATACGCAGTATTTT
TRBD2	TRBV11-3	TRBJ2-1	.	CASSSGLAASSYNEQFF	TGTGCCAGCAGCTCCGGACTAGCGGCGAGCTCCTACAATGAGCAGTTCTTC
.	TRBV29-1	TRBJ1-2	many	CSVVTVAPRGTGYTF	TGCAGCGTTGTGACGGTGGCGCCGAGGGGTACGGGCTACACCTTC
TRBD2	TRBV5-1	TRBJ2-1	many	CASSGTSAGYNEQFF	TGCGCCAGCAGCGGAACTAGCGCTGGGTACAATGAGCAGTTCTTC
.	TRBV29-1	TRBJ1-5	.	CSVVRTAPNQPQHF	TGCAGCGTTGTTAGGACCGCACCCAATCAGCCCCAGCATTTT
.	TRBV7-3	TRBJ1-3	many	CASSSESGNTIYF	TGTGCCAGCAGCTCCGAGTCTGGAAACACCATATATTTT
.	TRBV12-3/TRBV12-4	TRBJ2-3	many	CASSFPRGGGTDTQYF	TGTGCCAGCAGTTTCCCTCGCGGTGGAGGGACAGATACGCAGTATTTT
.	TRBV5-5	TRBJ2-5	.	CASGLAAQETQYF	TGTGCCAGCGGCTTGGCTGCCCAAGAGACCCAGTACTTC
.	TRBV20-1	TRBJ2-7	.	CCARDDSSSTTEQYF	TGCTGTGCTAGAGATGATAGCTCTAGTACCACCGAGCAGTACTTC
TRBD2	TRBV5-1	TRBJ2-3	.	CASTPRGSGADTQYF	TGCGCCAGCACCCCGAGGGGCAGCGGGGCAGATACGCAGTATTTT
TRBD2	TRBV10-3	TRBJ2-1	.	CATGTGLATDEQFF	TGTGCCACCGGCACGGGACTAGCTACCGATGAGCAGTTCTTC
.	TRBV14	TRBJ2-2	many	CASSQDLIGTGELFF	TGTGCCAGCAGCCAAGATCTAATTGGCACCGGGGAGCTGTTTTTT
TRBD1	TRBV27	TRBJ2-7	.	CASSLSTGGEQYF	TGTGCCAGCAGTTTATCGACAGGGGGCGAGCAGTACTTC
TRBD1	TRBV27	TRBJ1-4	many	CASSRTGGYEKLFF	TGTGCCAGCAGCAGGACAGGGGGCTATGAAAAACTGTTTTTT
.	TRBV2	TRBJ1-4	few	CASSEAARDFSEKLFF	TGTGCCAGCAGTGAAGCTGCAAGGGATTTTAGTGAAAAACTGTTTTTT
.	TRBV15	TRBJ1-5	few	CATSSGLTGNNNQPQHF	TGTGCCACCAGCAGTGGGTTAACAGGGAATAACAATCAGCCCCAGCATTTT
.	TRBV9	TRBJ1-1	.	CASSPRGTPNTEAFF	TGTGCCAGCAGCCCAAGAGGGACACCAAACACTGAAGCTTTCTTT